This T cell receptor beta chain is drawn from a study of cytomegalovirus exposure and HLA in healthy donors. Findings and limits, study-wide: Accounts indicate the classifier identified cytomegalovirus status with strong specificity and sensitivity. Later work associated roughly 15,000 TCR beta sequences with HLA alleles at 0.05 false discovery rate. By a later analysis, the bulk of CMV-associated TCR beta chains appeared HLA-restricted.

A remark on this clone: Its cognate antigen is unknown.

The PCR was carried out with 60 Vbeta primers and 13 Jbeta primers. Data came from immunoSEQ multiplex PCR; TCRdb stores just in-frame clones and leaves some out. The sample includes 100,000 to 120,000 clones, under 90% of them seen just once. The sample was PBMCs. The receptor's source is a woman younger than 30 in good health and CMV-seronegative.

The CDR3 bases are TGTGCCAGCAGCTTGGCAGTTAACTATGGCTACACCTTC. It specifies CASSLAVNYGYTF. The rearrangement links TRBV5-5 to TRBJ1-2, with D unresolved. Germline CDR1 and CDR2: SGHKS and YYEKEE (reference sequence). The CDR3 spans 13 residues. V was trimmed by 0 bases and J by 1 base, leaving 4 bases between them.